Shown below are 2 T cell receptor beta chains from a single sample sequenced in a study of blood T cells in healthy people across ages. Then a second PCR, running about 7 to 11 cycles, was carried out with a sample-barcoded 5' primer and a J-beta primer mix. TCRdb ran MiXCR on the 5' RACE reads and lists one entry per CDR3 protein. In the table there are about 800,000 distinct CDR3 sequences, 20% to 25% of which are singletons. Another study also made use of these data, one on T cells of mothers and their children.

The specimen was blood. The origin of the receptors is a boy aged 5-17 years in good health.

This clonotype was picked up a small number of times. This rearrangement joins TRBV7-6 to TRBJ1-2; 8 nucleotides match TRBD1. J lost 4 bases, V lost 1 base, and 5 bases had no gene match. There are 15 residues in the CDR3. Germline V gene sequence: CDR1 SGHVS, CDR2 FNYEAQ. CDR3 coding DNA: TGTGCCAGCAGCTTAGGGGCAGGGGGCGGCTATGGCTACACCTTC. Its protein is CASSLGAGGGYGYTF.

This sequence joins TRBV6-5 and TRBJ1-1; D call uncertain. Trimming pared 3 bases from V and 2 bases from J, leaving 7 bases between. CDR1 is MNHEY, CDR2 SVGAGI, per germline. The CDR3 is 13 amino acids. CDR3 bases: TGTGCCAGCAGTTATCTTCGCAACACTGAAGCTTTCTTT. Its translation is CASSYLRNTEAFF.